Each of the 3 T cell receptor beta chains below was sequenced from the same sample in a study of blood T cells in healthy people across ages. Then a second PCR, running roughly 7 to 11 cycles, was carried out with a sample-barcoded 5' primer and a J-beta primer mix. TCRdb re-called the 5' RACE reads with MiXCR, one entry per CDR3 protein. The repertoire has about 1.4 million distinct CDR3 sequences, approximately 59% of them found once; the top ten carry roughly 7%. Sequenced input: blood. All receptors come from a young man in good health.

This chain connects TRBV20-1 to TRBJ2-3; 9 nucleotides align to TRBD2. The germline gives CDR1 DFQATT, CDR2 SNEGSKA (reference sequence). This CDR3 spans 14 amino acids. V lost 6 bases, J lost 0 bases, and 4 bases stayed unmatched. The CDR3 DNA sequence: TGCAGTGCACAGCGGGGGGACAGCACAGATACGCAGTATTTT. Its protein product is CSAQRGDSTDTQYF.

The chain recombines TRBV20-1 with TRBJ2-3, with a possible D match to TRBD2 (6 bases). The CDR3 consists of 18 residues. CDR1 and CDR2 (germline): DFQATT, SNEGSKA (reference sequence). The germline V and J ends were trimmed by 5 bases and 2 bases, with 26 bases remaining between them. The CDR3 nucleotides are TGCAGTGCTCGGAGATCCCTTAGCGGTGGGCATGTCACAGATACGCAGTATTTT. This codes for CSARRSLSGGHVTDTQYF.

This clonotype was seen a single time. This chain uses TRBV7-9 with TRBJ2-1; unclear D gene. The CDR3 length is 14 residues. Germline CDR1 is SEHNR and CDR2 is FQNEAQ (reference sequence). The V gene lost 1 base and the J gene lost 10 bases, with 14 bases spanning the gap. CDR3 coding DNA: TGTGCCAGCAGCTTAGTCCGGGCTTCCTACGAGCAGTTCTTC. Its protein product is CASSLVRASYEQFF.